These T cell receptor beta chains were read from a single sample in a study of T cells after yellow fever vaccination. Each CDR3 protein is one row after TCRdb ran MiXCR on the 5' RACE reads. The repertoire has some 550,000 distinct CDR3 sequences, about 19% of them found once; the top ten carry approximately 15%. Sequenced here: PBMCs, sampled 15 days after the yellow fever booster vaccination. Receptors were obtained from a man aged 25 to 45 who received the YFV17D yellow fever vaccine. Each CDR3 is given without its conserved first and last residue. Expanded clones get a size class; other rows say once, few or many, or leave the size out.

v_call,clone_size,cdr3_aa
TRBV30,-,AWSPWGPYNEQF
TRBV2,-,ASSEGGSGFFEQF
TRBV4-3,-,ASSQGALDLEEKLF
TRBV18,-,ASSPPTGGADTGELF
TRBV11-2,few,ASSLRLREGYNEQF
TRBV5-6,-,ASSYKLTGTSGRYNEQF
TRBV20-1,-,SATGGAPDTQY
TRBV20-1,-,SANFGGPSGPDTQY
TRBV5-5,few,ASSFLARAGGTDTQY
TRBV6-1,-,ASSQRESYEQY
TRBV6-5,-,ASSSPHGTRSTDTQY
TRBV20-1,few,SANNPNRGMSYNEQF
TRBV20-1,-,SARDLGTSEITDTQY
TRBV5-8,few,ASSLVVASYNEQF
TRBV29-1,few,SAPDRDGTGELF
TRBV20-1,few,SARDFQDTGRTGELF
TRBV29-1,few,SVRGSGLRNEQF
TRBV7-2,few,ASSEWDRHTGELF
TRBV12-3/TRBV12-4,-,ASSFGQGASPLH
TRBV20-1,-,SARTSGRGQF
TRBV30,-,AWLAGVTGELF
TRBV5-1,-,ASSGSGRVTDTQY
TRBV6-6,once,ASFQGWETQY
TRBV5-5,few,ASSLWDSKSGEQY
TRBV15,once,ATSRDRTGATYEQY
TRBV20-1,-,SAASGTTFIYEQY
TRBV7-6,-,ASNMGTGYEQY
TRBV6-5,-,ASSNRVGGYT
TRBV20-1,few,SALTGGGNTEAF
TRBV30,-,AWSPPKPEAF
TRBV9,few,ASSVRGGRPDTQY
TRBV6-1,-,ASSRGLQGYEQY
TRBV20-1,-,SARAGLEVTQY